The clone carrying this T cell receptor (beta chain) was counted many times. The antigen is not known. The time point: persistent/refractory GD, antithyroid drugs over 5 years with positive TRAb. PBMC RNA served as the TCR library source. The germline V and J ends were trimmed by 4 bases and 1 base, with 8 bases remaining between them. Germline CDR1 SGDLS, CDR2 YYNGEE. The CDR3 length is 13 residues. This record comes from a study of regulatory T cells in long-lasting Graves disease. Overall study results and limits: Between persistent patients, thousands of public clonotypes were shared, exceeding the 900 to 1,000 shared between new patients.

Investigators prepared the TCR beta libraries by applying iRepertoire HTBI primers and Arm-PCR of CDR3 regions. In TCRdb, the multiplex PCR reads were re-called with MiXCR into one record per CDR3 protein. Of roughly 400,000 distinct CDR3 sequences listed, around 20% are singletons. Sequencing was performed on peripheral blood mononuclear cells (PBMCs), taken when the disease was refractory, from a patient treated with antithyroid drugs. The clonotype was recovered from a female donor with Graves disease. The chain carries TRBV9 and TRBJ1-1; no clear D. This CDR3 is CASSRAGNTEAFF. CDR3 nucleotides: TGTGCCAGCAGCAGAGCGGGGAACACTGAAGCTTTCTTT.